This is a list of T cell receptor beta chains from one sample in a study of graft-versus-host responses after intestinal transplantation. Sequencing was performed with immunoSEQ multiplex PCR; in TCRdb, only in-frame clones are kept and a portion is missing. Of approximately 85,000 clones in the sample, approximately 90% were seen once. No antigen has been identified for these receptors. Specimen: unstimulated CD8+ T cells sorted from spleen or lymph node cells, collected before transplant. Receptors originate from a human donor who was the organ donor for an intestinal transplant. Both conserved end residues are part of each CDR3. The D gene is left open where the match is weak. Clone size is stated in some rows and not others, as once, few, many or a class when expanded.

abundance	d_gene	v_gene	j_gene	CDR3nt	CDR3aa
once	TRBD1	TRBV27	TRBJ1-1	TGTGCCAGCAGTTTCGTTGATAAAGGGACAGCTGAAGCTTTCTTT	CASSFVDKGTAEAFF
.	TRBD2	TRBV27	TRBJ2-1	TGTGCCAGTGTAGCGGGAGGGAGCTCCTACAATGAGCAGTTCTTC	CASVAGGSSYNEQFF
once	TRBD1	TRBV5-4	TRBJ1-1	TGTGCCATCGGGACAGGGGATTTGAACACTGAAGCTTTCTTT	CAIGTGDLNTEAFF
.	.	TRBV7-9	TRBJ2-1	TGTGCCAGCAGTGCTGCGCCGGGACGGTACAATGAGCAGTTCTTC	CASSAAPGRYNEQFF
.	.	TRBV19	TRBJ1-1	TGTGCCAGTAGTATAGTAAGGGGGGGCACTGAAGCTTTCTTT	CASSIVRGGTEAFF
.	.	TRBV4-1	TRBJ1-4	TGCGCCAGCAGCCACCGCCGGGGGAAGGGAACTAATGAAAAACTGTTTTTT	CASSHRRGKGTNEKLFF
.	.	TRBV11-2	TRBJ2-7	TGTGCCAGCAGCCATATCTCCTACGAGCAGTACTTC	CASSHISYEQYF
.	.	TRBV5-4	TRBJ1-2	TGTGCCAGCAGCTTGGGGGGGCTTGGCTACACCTTC	CASSLGGLGYTF
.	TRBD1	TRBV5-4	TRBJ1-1	TGTGCCAGCAGCTTGGGGCCCGGGACAGGCATGACTTTCTTT	CASSLGPGTGMTFF
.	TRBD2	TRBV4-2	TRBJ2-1	TGTGCCAGCAGCCACGTGGGGGGGAATAATGAGCAGTTCTTC	CASSHVGGNNEQFF
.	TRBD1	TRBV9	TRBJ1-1	TGTGCCAGCAGTAAAACAGGGGAGAGGAACACTGAAGCTTTCTTT	CASSKTGERNTEAFF
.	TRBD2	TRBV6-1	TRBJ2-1	TGTGCCAGCAGTGAAATAGCGGGAGACTACAATGAGCAGTTCTTC	CASSEIAGDYNEQFF
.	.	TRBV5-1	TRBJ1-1	TGCGCCAGCAGCTTGACAGTCATGAACACTGAAGCTTTCTTT	CASSLTVMNTEAFF
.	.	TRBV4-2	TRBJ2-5	TGTGCCAGCAGCCAAGAATTGGCCTCCTTGGGGCAAGAGACCCAGTACTTC	CASSQELASLGQETQYF
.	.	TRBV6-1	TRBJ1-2	TGTGCCAGCAGTGATATCAGGGGACCCAACTATGGCTACACCTTC	CASSDIRGPNYGYTF
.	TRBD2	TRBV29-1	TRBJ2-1	TGCAGCGTACCGGGACTAGCCGGATACAATGAGCAGTTCTTC	CSVPGLAGYNEQFF
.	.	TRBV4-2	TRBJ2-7	TGTGCCAGCAGCCAAGCGTGGTCCCCCCCCTACGAGCAGTACTTC	CASSQAWSPPYEQYF
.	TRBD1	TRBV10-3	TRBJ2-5	TGTGCCATCAGGCCGGACAGGGGGGCTGAACGGACCCAGTACTTC	CAIRPDRGAERTQYF
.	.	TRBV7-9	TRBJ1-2	TGTGCCAGCAGCTTGTTGAACAGGGCAGCTAACTATGGCTACACCTTC	CASSLLNRAANYGYTF
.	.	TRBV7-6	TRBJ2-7	TGTGCCAGCAGCTTATCTGGGTCGGGGGAGCAGTACTTC	CASSLSGSGEQYF
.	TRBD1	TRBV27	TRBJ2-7	TGTGCCAGCAGTTTAGGGACAGGGGCTGGCTACGAGCAGTACTTC	CASSLGTGAGYEQYF
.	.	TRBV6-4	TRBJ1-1	TGTGCCAGCAGTGACTCGAATGGGCCGGTGAACACTGAAGCTTTCTTT	CASSDSNGPVNTEAFF
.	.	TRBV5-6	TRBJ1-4	TGTGCCAGCAGCCCGGATTCGGGAGGGATGGGTGAAAAACTGTTTTTT	CASSPDSGGMGEKLFF
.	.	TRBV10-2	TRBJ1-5	TGCGCCAGCAGTGAGGTGGGGAAGTCCAATCAGCCCCAGCATTTT	CASSEVGKSNQPQHF
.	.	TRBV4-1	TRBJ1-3	TGCGCCAGCAGCCAAGATACCTTCCTCTCTGGAAACACCATATATTTT	CASSQDTFLSGNTIYF
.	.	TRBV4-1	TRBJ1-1	TGCGCCAGCAGCCACGTGGGTAAGACTGAAGCTTTCTTT	CASSHVGKTEAFF
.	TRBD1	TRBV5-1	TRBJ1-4	TGCGCCAGCAGCGAAGGGGGCGGGTATGAAAAACTGTTTTTT	CASSEGGGYEKLFF
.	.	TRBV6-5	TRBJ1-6	TGTGCCAGCAGTTACTCTATCACTTCCAATTCACCCCTCCACTTT	CASSYSITSNSPLHF
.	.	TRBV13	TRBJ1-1	TGTGCCAGCAGCTATGGAGGAGCTATGAACACTGAAGCTTTCTTT	CASSYGGAMNTEAFF
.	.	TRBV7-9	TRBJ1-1	TGTGCCTCCCCCCGGATCGGGGAGAACACTGAAGCTTTCTTT	CASPRIGENTEAFF
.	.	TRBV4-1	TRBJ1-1	TGCGCCAGCAGCCAAGGAGATAGGCTGGGAACTGAAGCTTTCTTT	CASSQGDRLGTEAFF
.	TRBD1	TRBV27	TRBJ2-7	TGTGCCAGCAGTTTACGGGGACAGGTGAACGAGCAGTACTTC	CASSLRGQVNEQYF
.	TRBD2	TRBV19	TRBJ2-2	TGTGCCAGTAGTATAGCTAGCGGGAGCGCGAGCGGGGAGCTGTTTTTT	CASSIASGSASGELFF
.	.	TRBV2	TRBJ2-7	TGTGCCAGCACACCACAGGGTTCCTCCTACGAGCAGTACTTC	CASTPQGSSYEQYF
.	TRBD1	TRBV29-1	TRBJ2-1	TGCAGCGTTGATTCCCAGGGGGCAGACAATGAGCAGTTCTTC	CSVDSQGADNEQFF
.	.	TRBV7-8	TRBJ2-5	TGTGCCAGCAGCTTAGGCGGCCAAGAGACCCAGTACTTC	CASSLGGQETQYF
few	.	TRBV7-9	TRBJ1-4	TGTGCCAGCAGCTTAGGATTCGACAGTATGGATGAAAAACTGTTTTTT	CASSLGFDSMDEKLFF
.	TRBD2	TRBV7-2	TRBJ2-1	TGTGCCAGCAGCTTACCCGGGACTAGCAATGAGCAGTTCTTC	CASSLPGTSNEQFF
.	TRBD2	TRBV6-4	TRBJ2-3	TGTGCCAGCAGTGCTGGGGGAGGGGAGACAGATACGCAGTATTTT	CASSAGGGETDTQYF
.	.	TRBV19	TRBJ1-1	TGTGCCAGTAGTAGCGGGGGGGGTGCCACTGAAGCTTTCTTT	CASSSGGGATEAFF
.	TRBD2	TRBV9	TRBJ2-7	TGTGCCAGCAGCGATGGGACTAGCGCCTCCTACGAGCAGTACTTC	CASSDGTSASYEQYF
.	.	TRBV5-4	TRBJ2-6	TGTGCCAGCAGCCGAAGAGGCTCTGGGGCCAACGTCCTGACTTTC	CASSRRGSGANVLTF
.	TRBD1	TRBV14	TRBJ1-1	TGTGCCAGCAGCCAAGAGAAGAGGACAGGGGTAAGCTTCTTT	CASSQEKRTGVSFF
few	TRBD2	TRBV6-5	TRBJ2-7	TGTGCCAGCAGTTACTCAGCGGGGGGGCCCTACGAGCAGTACTTC	CASSYSAGGPYEQYF
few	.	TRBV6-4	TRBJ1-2	TGTGCCAGCAGTGACTCGCTGGGGTACTATGGCTACACCTTC	CASSDSLGYYGYTF
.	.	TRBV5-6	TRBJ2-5	TGTGCCAGCAGCTTGCTGGAGACCCAGTACTTC	CASSLLETQYF
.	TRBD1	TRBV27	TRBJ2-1	TGTGCCAGCAGTTTGGGGGACAGCCAAGGAGAGCAGTTCTTC	CASSLGDSQGEQFF
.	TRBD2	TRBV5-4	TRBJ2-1	TGTGCCAGCAGCTCTCTTAGCGGGAGGTTGAATGGGCAGTTCTTC	CASSSLSGRLNGQFF
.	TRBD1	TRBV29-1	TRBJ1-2	TGCAGCGTTGAAGAGACAGGGCCACCGGACTATGGCTACACCTTC	CSVEETGPPDYGYTF
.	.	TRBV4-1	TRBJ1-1	TGCGCCAGCAGCCAAGTTGGTCAGAACACTGAAGCTTTCTTT	CASSQVGQNTEAFF
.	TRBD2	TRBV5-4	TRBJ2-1	TGTGCCAGCTCTAGCGGGAACAACAATGAGCAGTTCTTC	CASSSGNNNEQFF